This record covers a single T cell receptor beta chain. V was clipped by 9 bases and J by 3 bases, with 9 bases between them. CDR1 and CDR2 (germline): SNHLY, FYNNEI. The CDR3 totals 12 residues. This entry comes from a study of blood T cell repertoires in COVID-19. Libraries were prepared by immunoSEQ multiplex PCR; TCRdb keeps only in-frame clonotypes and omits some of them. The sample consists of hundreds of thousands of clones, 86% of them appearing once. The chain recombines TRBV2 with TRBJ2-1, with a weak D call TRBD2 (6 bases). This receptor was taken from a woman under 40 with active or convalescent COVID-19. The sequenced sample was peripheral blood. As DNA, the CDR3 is TGTGCCAGTGGGCGGGACTACAATGAGCAGTTCTTC. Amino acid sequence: CASGRDYNEQFF.